Below, 6 T cell receptor beta chains from the same sample are listed, as sequenced in a study of untreated major depressive disorder. Repertoires were generated with immunoSEQ multiplex PCR, while TCRdb's copy carries only in-frame clones and drops some. The top ten hold about 0.8% of the sample, which has 15,000 to 25,000 clones, roughly 84% seen once. Specimen: CD4+ T cells from PBMCs. The receptors here all came from a young woman in good health.

The rearrangement uses TRBV10-3 and TRBJ2-7; D gene ambiguous. CDR1 and CDR2 from the germline V gene are ENHRY and SYGVKD. V was shortened by 3 bases and J by 5 bases, with 20 bases between the two germline ends. The CDR3 spans 16 residues. The CDR3 reads CAISDPGEYRRNEQYF. The CDR3 DNA sequence: TGTGCCATCAGTGATCCCGGCGAATACCGGCGAAACGAGCAGTACTTC.

This clone turned up a few times. This chain joins TRBV15 and TRBJ1-5; D unresolved. With 3 bases removed from V and 0 bases from J, the gap between germline ends came to 3 bases. Germline lookup yields CDR1 LNHNV and CDR2 YYDKDF (reference sequence). This CDR3 is built from 13 residues. CDR3 protein: CATSSASNQPQHF. The CDR3 DNA sequence: TGTGCCACCAGCAGCGCTAGCAATCAGCCCCAGCATTTT.

This clone occurred once. CDR3 nucleotide sequence: TGTGCCAGCTCACCACAGAACTCAGGGGGGTCGGAAAGCTACACCTTC. Translation gives CASSPQNSGGSESYTF. The chain is built from TRBV18 and TRBJ1-2, with TRBD1 matching 7 bases. This CDR3 has 16 amino acids. In germline, CDR1 is KGHSH, CDR2 LQKENI. Unmatched junction bases numbered 14, after V lost 1 base and J lost 9 bases.

The table lists this clone with a count of one. V is TRBV7-6 and J is TRBJ2-3; 9 nucleotides line up with TRBD2. Germline loops: CDR1 SGHVS, CDR2 FNYEAQ. The V segment lost 5 bases and the J segment 4 bases; nucleotides outside the gene matches: 7. The CDR3 runs 15 residues. The CDR3 DNA reads TGTGCCAGCAGCCCCGGGACTAGCCGCCCAGATACGCAGTATTTT. It translates to CASSPGTSRPDTQYF.

The gene calls are TRBV4-3 and TRBJ2-5, with 9 bases fitting TRBD2. This CDR3 spans 15 amino acids. V trimming: 0 bases; J trimming: 2 bases; junction bases outside the gene matches: 1. Germline V gene lookup returns CDR1 LGHNA and CDR2 YSLEER. CDR3 residues: CASSQDTSGQETQYF. The CDR3 DNA reads TGCGCCAGCAGCCAAGATACTAGCGGGCAAGAGACCCAGTACTTC.

V gene TRBV30 combines with J gene TRBJ2-7, with D possibly being TRBD1 or TRBD2 (5 bases each). From germline, CDR1 is GTSNPN and CDR2 SVGIG (reference sequence). The CDR3 covers 16 residues. Between the trimmed V and J ends, which lost 0 bases and 4 bases, there was a span of 19 bases. CDR3 amino acids: CAWSVVGTQALYEQYF. The CDR3, as DNA: TGTGCCTGGAGTGTAGTGGGGACGCAGGCTCTTTACGAGCAGTACTTC.